The 21 T cell receptor beta chains in this list originate from one sample, sequenced in a study of T cell responses to AZD1222 COVID-19 vaccine. Generated by immunoSEQ multiplex PCR, the TCRdb table keeps only in-frame clones and is missing some. The sample comprises around 110,000 clones, approximately 93% of which are singletons, and about 3% rests with the top ten. The sequencing used peripheral blood, collected on day 0 of AZD1222 vaccination. These receptor sequences come from an adult in good health.

The chain links TRBV5-4 to TRBJ2-3; D gene uncertain. The ends were cut back, 0 bases at V and 0 bases at J, with 5 bases in the middle. The CDR3 covers 14 residues. Germline V lookup: CDR1 SGHNT, CDR2 YYREEE (reference sequence). In nucleotides, the CDR3 is TGTGCCAGCAGCTTGGTGCAAAGCACAGATACGCAGTATTTT. Amino acid sequence: CASSLVQSTDTQYF.

The J gene is TRBJ2-5, the V gene TRBV9; tentative D call: TRBD2 (6 bases). CDR1 SGDLS and CDR2 YYNGEE come from the germline V gene. This CDR3 is built from 16 residues. The V gene lost 2 bases and the J gene lost 1 base, with 15 bases spanning the gap. The CDR3 spells CASSVSPAGPQETQYF. CDR3 in DNA: TGTGCCAGCAGCGTTTCCCCGGCGGGACCCCAAGAGACCCAGTACTTC.

The chain carries TRBV21-1 and TRBJ1-2. TRBV21-1 is termed a pseudogene. The CDR3 consists of 18 residues. CDR3 loop: CASSKVGWWGGRGYGYTF. The CDR3 region has the DNA TGTGCCAGCAGCAAAGTTGGCTGGTGGGGGGGGCGAGGCTATGGCTACACCTTC.

The chain has TRBV19 and TRBJ1-5, with 9 nucleotides matching TRBD1. The germline V gene has CDR1 LNHDA and CDR2 SQIVND (reference sequence). This CDR3 contains 16 residues. Trimming at V came to 4 bases and at J to 1 base, leaving 5 bases not matched to a gene. This CDR3 is CASSNGQGLSNQPQHF. For the CDR3, the DNA is TGTGCCAGTAGTAACGGACAGGGGTTGAGCAATCAGCCCCAGCATTTT.

The chain carries TRBV5-8 and TRBJ1-5; D perhaps matches TRBD1 (5 bases). The CDR3 totals 15 residues. Deletions cut 4 bases from V and 0 bases from J, with 11 bases between. Germline V gene data show CDR1 as SGHTS and CDR2 as YDEGEE. DNA of the CDR3: TGTGCCAGCAGCCCGAGGGACCTTAGCAATCAGCCCCAGCATTTT. Amino acids: CASSPRDLSNQPQHF. The variable domain in full, with the rest retrieved from reference TRBV5-8 and TRBJ1-5, is EAGVTQSPTHLIKTRGQQATLRCSPISGHTSVYWYQQALGLGLQFLLWYDEGEERNRGNFPPRFSGRQFPNYSSELNVNALELEDSALYLCASSPRDLSNQPQHFGDGTRLSIL.

J is TRBJ1-2 and V is TRBV30, with no clear D. The germline V gene encodes CDR1 GTSNPN and CDR2 SVGIG (reference sequence). V was shortened by 0 bases and J by 0 bases, with 5 bases between the two germline ends. This CDR3 is built from 13 residues. The CDR3, as DNA: TGTGCCTGGAGTGTACGGGCTAACTATGGCTACACCTTC. This sequence encodes CAWSVRANYGYTF.

The rearrangement joins TRBV27 to TRBJ2-7; tentative D call: TRBD1 (6 bases). Germline CDR1 reads MNHEY; CDR2 reads SMNVEV (reference sequence). V dropped 3 bases and J dropped 3 bases, with 15 bases sitting between them. The CDR3 runs to 15 residues. This chain's CDR3 is CASSLWGHTGYEQYF. The CDR3, as DNA: TGTGCCAGCAGTTTGTGGGGGCATACCGGCTACGAGCAGTACTTC.

V and J are TRBV30 and TRBJ1-3; perhaps TRBD1 as D (5 bases). The CDR3 length is 17 residues. Germline loops: CDR1 GTSNPN, CDR2 SVGIG (reference sequence). The V end was cut by 2 bases, the J end by 7 bases, with 24 bases between. The CDR3 coding sequence is TGTGCCTGGAGTCAGCCCCATGTGAGGTCAGGGATCAACACCATATATTTT. The encoded protein is CAWSQPHVRSGINTIYF. The complete variable domain, with remaining parts taken from reference TRBV30 and TRBJ1-3, reads SQTIHQWPATLVQPVGSPLSLECTVEGTSNPNLYWYRQAAGRGLQLLFYSVGIGQISSEVPQNLSASRPQDRQFILSSKKLLLSDSGFYLCAWSQPHVRSGINTIYFGEGSWLTVV.

The rearrangement joins TRBV11-3 to TRBJ2-1; no reliable D call. Germline CDR1 reads SGHNT; CDR2 reads YENEEA. Trimming left V 1 base short and J 0 bases short, with 10 bases between. This CDR3 spans 16 amino acids. The CDR3 region is CASSLGSMSSYNEQFF. The CDR3 nucleotides read TGTGCCAGCAGCTTAGGGTCGATGAGCTCCTACAATGAGCAGTTCTTC.

The V gene is TRBV12-3 or TRBV12-4, the J gene TRBJ2-7; maybe TRBD1 (5 bases). Deletions cut 5 bases from V and 2 bases from J, with 10 bases between. This CDR3 contains 13 residues. The CDR3 loop reads CASSTGGAYEQYF. DNA of the CDR3: TGTGCCAGCAGTACAGGTGGCGCCTACGAGCAGTACTTC.

V usage is TRBV18 and J usage is TRBJ2-5; 8 bases fit TRBD1. Looked up from germline, CDR1 is KGHSH and CDR2 is LQKENI. The CDR3 is 14 amino acids. The V segment lost 2 bases and the J segment 2 bases; nucleotides outside the gene matches: 1. This chain's CDR3 is CASSPGTGQETQYF. CDR3 sequence (DNA): TGTGCCAGCTCACCAGGGACAGGTCAAGAGACCCAGTACTTC. The full variable domain, with the rest looked up from reference TRBV18 and TRBJ2-5, is NAGVMQNPRHLVRRRGQEARLRCSPMKGHSHVYWYRQLPEEGLKFMVYLQKENIIDESGMPKERFSAEFPKEGPSILRIQQVVRGDSAAYFCASSPGTGQETQYFGPGTRLLVL.

The CDR3 nucleotides are TGTGCCAGCACCCCGGTGGGCTATGGCTACACCTTC. The encoded protein is CASTPVGYGYTF. This chain connects TRBV7-9 to TRBJ1-2, with unresolved D. The CDR3 extends over 12 amino acids. Germline CDR1 reads SEHNR; CDR2 reads FQNEAQ (reference sequence). The germline V and J ends were trimmed by 7 bases and 4 bases, with 10 bases remaining between them. Filled out from reference TRBV7-9 and TRBJ1-2, the complete variable domain reads DTGVSQNPRHKITKRGQNVTFRCDPISEHNRLYWYRQTLGQGPEFLTYFQNEAQLEKSRLLSDRFSAERPKGSFSTLEIQRTEQGDSAMYLCASTPVGYGYTFGSGTRLTVV.

The rearrangement uses TRBV19 and TRBJ2-1; TRBD2 might be the D (6 bases). Per the germline V gene, CDR1 is LNHDA and CDR2 is SQIVND (reference sequence). This CDR3 region has 14 residues. The V end lost 4 bases, the J end lost 4 bases, and 11 bases lay between the germline ends. CDR3 amino acids: CASSTGESYNEQFF. The CDR3 DNA reads TGTGCCAGTAGTACGGGAGAATCTTACAATGAGCAGTTCTTC. The variable domain in full, completed from reference TRBV19 and TRBJ2-1, reads DGGITQSPKYLFRKEGQNVTLSCEQNLNHDAMYWYRQDPGQGLRLIYYSQIVNDFQKGDIAEGYSVSREKKESFPLTVTSAQKNPTAFYLCASSTGESYNEQFFGPGTRLTVL.

This clone was seen a handful of times. The rearrangement joins TRBV3-1 (or the pseudogene TRBV3-2) to TRBJ2-1; possibly TRBD1 for D (6 bases). Germline V lookup: CDR1 LGHDT, CDR2 YNNKEL (reference sequence). The V gene lost 1 base and the J gene lost 5 bases, with 15 bases spanning the gap. This CDR3 comprises 16 residues. Here the CDR3 reads CASSQATPGQNNEQFF. CDR3 nucleotide sequence: TGTGCCAGCAGCCAAGCTACACCGGGACAAAACAATGAGCAGTTCTTC.

This chain joins TRBV11-2 and TRBJ1-1; no clear D gene. The CDR3 consists of 16 residues. The V end lost 1 base, the J end lost 0 bases, and 12 bases lay between the germline ends. Per germline, CDR1 SGHAT and CDR2 FQNNGV. The CDR3 region is CASSLALEGLNTEAFF. In nucleotides, the CDR3 is TGTGCCAGCAGCTTAGCCTTGGAGGGCCTGAACACTGAAGCTTTCTTT.

The chain links TRBV23-1 to TRBJ2-1; D remains ambiguous. TRBV23-1 falls under the ORF class, with uncertain function. This CDR3 has 18 amino acids. Trimming stripped 1 base from V and 0 bases from J, with 16 bases between. The CDR3 is CASSQLSDGNSSYNEQFF. In DNA, the CDR3 is TGCGCCAGCAGTCAATTGTCCGACGGCAATAGCTCCTACAATGAGCAGTTCTTC.

The CDR3 sequence is CASTGAGGPDEQYF. CDR3 DNA: TGTGCCAGCACAGGGGCGGGAGGGCCGGACGAGCAGTACTTC. The V call is TRBV2, the J call TRBJ2-7; 9 nucleotides align to TRBD2. V shed 7 bases and J 5 bases; nucleotides not matched to a gene: 9. The V gene's germline CDR1 is SNHLY and CDR2 FYNNEI. The CDR3 is 14 amino acids.

This chain links TRBV13 with TRBJ2-1; no reliable D call. Germline lookup yields CDR1 PRHDT and CDR2 FYEKMQ (reference sequence). V lost 1 base and J lost 8, with 3 bases in between. This CDR3 is built from 11 residues. CDR3 region: CASSLVYEQFF. The CDR3, as DNA: TGTGCCAGCAGCTTAGTGTATGAGCAGTTCTTC.

This clone was detected only a few times. This chain connects TRBV5-5 to TRBJ2-2; D is ambiguous. The germline V and J ends were trimmed by 1 base and 6 bases, with 13 bases remaining between them. Germline V gives CDR1 SGHKS, CDR2 YYEKEE (reference sequence). There are 15 residues in the CDR3. CDR3: CASSLLGQNSGELFF. CDR3 nucleotides: TGTGCCAGCAGCTTGCTTGGGCAAAATTCCGGGGAGCTGTTTTTT.

CDR3 nucleotide sequence: TGCGCCAGCAGCCTGGGGCCGTTGAACACTGAAGCTTTCTTT. Its translation is CASSLGPLNTEAFF. The chain couples TRBV5-1 to TRBJ1-1, with a weak D call TRBD1 (5 bases). This CDR3 region has 14 residues. V was clipped by 4 bases and J by 0 bases, with 10 bases between them. The germline V gene encodes CDR1 SGHRS and CDR2 YFSETQ.

The gene calls are TRBV3-1 (or the pseudogene TRBV3-2) and TRBJ1-4; perhaps TRBD1 as D (5 bases). V shed 5 bases and J shed 5 bases, with 21 bases lying between them. The germline gives CDR1 LGHDT, CDR2 YNNKEL (reference sequence). This CDR3 region has 17 residues. The CDR3 protein is CASSSGINRKGNEKLFF. The CDR3 DNA follows: TGTGCCAGCAGCTCCGGGATCAACAGGAAGGGAAATGAAAAACTGTTTTTT.